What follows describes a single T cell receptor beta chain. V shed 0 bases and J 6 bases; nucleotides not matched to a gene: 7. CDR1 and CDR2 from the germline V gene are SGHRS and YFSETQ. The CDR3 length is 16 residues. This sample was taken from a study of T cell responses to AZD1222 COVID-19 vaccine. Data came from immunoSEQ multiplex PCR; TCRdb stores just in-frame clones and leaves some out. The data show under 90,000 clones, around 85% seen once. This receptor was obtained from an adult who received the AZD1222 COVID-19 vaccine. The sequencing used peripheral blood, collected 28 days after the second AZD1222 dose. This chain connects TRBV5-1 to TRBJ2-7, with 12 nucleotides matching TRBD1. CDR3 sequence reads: CASSLGPGQGALEQYF. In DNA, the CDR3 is TGCGCCAGCAGCTTGGGACCGGGACAGGGGGCTCTCGAGCAGTACTTC.